This is a list of T cell receptor beta chains from one sample in a study of T-cell memory formation after mild COVID-19. TCRdb called the 5' RACE reads again in MiXCR, with one record for every CDR3 protein. This sample has roughly 250,000 distinct CDR3 sequences; about 17% occur once, and the top ten carry around 3.8%. The sample taken for sequencing was PBMCs or a T cell subset sorted from them (not recorded which). The receptors were gathered from a man aged 18 to 35 who had mild COVID-19 (a few samples of this study predate the infection). Cell type and time point are not known. CDR3s include the opening cysteine and the closing phenylalanine or tryptophan. The order of the fields is clone size, J gene, D gene, V gene, CDR3 protein, CDR3 DNA. The D gene is left open where the match is weak. Clone size is stated in some rows and not others, as once, few, many or a class when expanded.

few | TRBJ2-3 | - | TRBV28 | CASRPPLGRGASTDTQYF | TGTGCCAGCAGACCCCCTCTCGGCAGGGGGGCGAGCACAGATACGCAGTATTTT
- | TRBJ1-6 | - | TRBV6-5 | CASSYREDNSPLHF | TGTGCCAGCAGTTACCGGGAAGACAATTCACCCCTCCACTTT
- | TRBJ1-2 | - | TRBV4-1 | CASSRNPLERAYGYTF | TGCGCCAGCAGCCGAAACCCGCTAGAGAGAGCCTATGGCTACACCTTC
many | TRBJ2-1 | TRBD2 | TRBV27 | CASSPTSTSGANEQFF | TGTGCCAGCAGTCCAACATCGACTAGCGGGGCAAATGAGCAGTTCTTC
many | TRBJ2-4 | TRBD2 | TRBV7-2 | CASSVGGGSQIQYF | TGTGCCAGCAGCGTGGGGGGAGGGTCCCAAATTCAGTACTTC
- | TRBJ1-2 | - | TRBV7-2 | CANRHSYGYTF | TGTGCCAACCGCCACAGCTATGGCTACACCTTC
few | TRBJ2-5 | TRBD2 | TRBV2 | CASSAGGLQETQYF | TGTGCCAGCAGTGCGGGGGGGTTACAAGAGACCCAGTACTTC
- | TRBJ2-2 | - | TRBV7-3 | CASSLNVGAGELFF | TGTGCCAGCAGCTTAAACGTGGGGGCCGGGGAGCTGTTTTTT
- | TRBJ1-3 | - | TRBV5-1 | CASSLGPGPGRNTIYF | TGCGCCAGCAGCTTGGGTCCGGGACCTGGCCGAAACACCATATATTTT
- | TRBJ1-5 | - | TRBV4-1 | CASGQGPSNQPQHF | TGCGCCAGCGGGCAGGGACCGAGCAATCAGCCCCAGCATTTT
- | TRBJ1-6 | - | TRBV12-3/TRBV12-4 | CASSSQGSVNSPLHF | TGTGCCAGCAGCTCCCAGGGTTCCGTGAATTCACCCCTCCACTTT
few | TRBJ2-3 | - | TRBV9 | CASSVDRLGTDTQYF | TGTGCCAGCAGCGTAGACAGGCTGGGCACAGATACGCAGTATTTT
- | TRBJ2-1 | TRBD2 | TRBV6-5 | CASIRLAGAGEQFF | TGTGCCAGCATACGACTAGCGGGGGCAGGTGAGCAGTTCTTC
- | TRBJ1-4 | - | TRBV12-3/TRBV12-4 | CASSSREKLFF | TGTGCCAGCAGTTCTCGCGAAAAACTGTTTTTT
many | TRBJ2-2 | TRBD1 | TRBV5-1 | CASSFGTANTGELFF | TGCGCCAGCAGCTTCGGGACAGCGAACACCGGGGAGCTGTTTTTT
- | TRBJ1-5 | TRBD1 | TRBV11-2 | CASSLVNRGLSNQPQHF | TGTGCCAGCAGCTTAGTGAACAGGGGGCTTAGCAATCAGCCCCAGCATTTT
few | TRBJ1-2 | - | TRBV7-2 | CASSFRFGTFYYGYTF | TGTGCCAGCAGCTTCCGTTTCGGCACATTTTACTATGGCTACACCTTC
- | TRBJ2-3 | TRBD1 | TRBV18 | CASSFTGTGGTDTQYF | TGTGCCAGCTCATTTACCGGGACAGGGGGCACAGATACGCAGTATTTT
- | TRBJ2-3 | - | TRBV4-2 | CASSRGHSSSTDTQYF | TGTGCCAGCAGCCGAGGACACTCGTCTAGCACAGATACGCAGTATTTT
few | TRBJ1-1 | - | TRBV4-1 | CASSRVGNPNTEAFF | TGCGCCAGCAGCCGAGTCGGTAACCCAAACACTGAAGCTTTCTTT
- | TRBJ2-2 | - | TRBV15 | CATSRGVGTGELFF | TGTGCCACCAGCAGAGGCGTTGGGACCGGGGAGCTGTTTTTT
- | TRBJ1-2 | TRBD1 | TRBV5-1 | CASRRSPGQGGYGYTF | TGCGCCAGCAGGAGATCACCGGGACAGGGGGGATATGGCTACACCTTC
- | TRBJ1-6 | - | TRBV5-4 | CASSFGRPSSYNSPLHF | TGTGCCAGCAGCTTCGGACGGCCTAGCTCCTATAATTCACCCCTCCACTTT
few | TRBJ1-2 | - | TRBV7-9 | CASRTGTLRYTF | TGTGCCAGCAGAACCGGGACCTTGCGCTACACCTTC
- | TRBJ1-1 | - | TRBV7-6 | CASSLGGVAFF | TGTGCCAGCAGCCTGGGGGGCGTAGCTTTCTTT
- | TRBJ2-1 | - | TRBV14 | CASSHRDTYNEQFF | TGTGCCAGCAGCCACAGGGACACCTACAATGAGCAGTTCTTC
few | TRBJ1-6 | - | TRBV2 | CASSGTLSPLHF | TGTGCCAGCTCCGGGACACTATCACCCCTCCACTTT
few | TRBJ2-3 | - | TRBV7-7 | CASSLAPGASTDTQYF | TGTGCCAGCAGCTTAGCCCCGGGGGCTAGCACAGATACGCAGTATTTT
- | TRBJ2-1 | - | TRBV7-9 | CASSLGLSTDEQFF | TGTGCCAGCAGCTTAGGACTGAGTACGGATGAGCAGTTCTTC
- | TRBJ2-1 | TRBD2 | TRBV7-9 | CASSPSSGDYNEQFF | TGTGCCAGCAGTCCCTCTAGCGGAGATTACAATGAGCAGTTCTTC
- | TRBJ1-5 | - | TRBV20-1 | CSARRNSNQPQHF | TGCAGTGCTAGACGTAATAGCAATCAGCCCCAGCATTTT
- | TRBJ2-3 | TRBD2 | TRBV20-1 | CSANRAGASTDTQYF | TGCAGTGCCAACCGAGCGGGGGCCAGCACAGATACGCAGTATTTT
few | TRBJ1-2 | TRBD1 | TRBV5-1 | CASSLDRGSGGYTF | TGCGCCAGCAGCTTGGACAGGGGAAGTGGTGGCTACACCTTC
- | TRBJ2-3 | - | TRBV12-3/TRBV12-4 | CASSLDASPDTQYF | TGTGCCAGCAGTTTAGACGCTTCCCCAGATACGCAGTATTTT
few | TRBJ2-1 | TRBD2 | TRBV7-3 | CASSLYPGLAQEQFF | TGTGCCAGCAGCCTATATCCGGGACTAGCTCAGGAGCAGTTCTTC
- | TRBJ2-5 | TRBD1 | TRBV7-8 | CASLGTGQKETQYF | TGTGCCAGCCTAGGGACGGGACAGAAAGAGACCCAGTACTTC
- | TRBJ1-1 | - | TRBV3-1 | CASSTGRAPDTEAFF | TGTGCCAGCAGCACAGGGAGGGCCCCGGACACTGAAGCTTTCTTT
- | TRBJ1-4 | - | TRBV28 | CASSWGATNEKLFF | TGTGCCAGCTCGTGGGGGGCAACTAATGAAAAACTGTTTTTT
- | TRBJ2-3 | - | TRBV11-2 | CTSSLVGGRPDTQYF | TGTACCAGCAGCTTAGTGGGGGGGCGCCCAGATACGCAGTATTTT
few | TRBJ1-1 | - | TRBV4-3 | CASRRQATNTEAFF | TGCGCCAGCCGCCGACAGGCAACGAACACTGAAGCTTTCTTT
- | TRBJ1-3 | - | TRBV6-1 | CASSERGDSGNTIYF | TGTGCCAGCAGTGAACGGGGGGACTCTGGAAACACCATATATTTT
- | TRBJ2-1 | - | TRBV12-3/TRBV12-4 | CASSPRGDARNEQFF | TGTGCCAGCAGCCCCAGAGGGGATGCTCGGAATGAGCAGTTCTTC
few | TRBJ1-1 | - | TRBV5-1 | CASSWTATNTEAFF | TGCGCCAGCAGCTGGACAGCAACGAACACTGAAGCTTTCTTT
- | TRBJ1-1 | TRBD1 | TRBV5-1 | CASRLDRENTEAFF | TGCGCCAGCAGGTTGGACAGGGAGAACACTGAAGCTTTCTTT
- | TRBJ2-4 | - | TRBV20-1 | CSANPEFPKNIQYF | TGCAGTGCGAATCCCGAATTCCCGAAAAACATTCAGTACTTC
- | TRBJ1-4 | TRBD1 | TRBV28 | CASSSGQARDEKLFF | TGTGCCAGCAGTTCAGGACAGGCTCGAGATGAAAAACTGTTTTTT
- | TRBJ1-2 | TRBD1 | TRBV4-3 | CASSQDRGTGYTF | TGCGCCAGCAGCCAAGACAGGGGGACGGGCTACACCTTC
many | TRBJ2-5 | - | TRBV5-1 | CASSFAGLETQYF | TGCGCCAGCAGCTTCGCGGGGCTTGAGACCCAGTACTTC
few | TRBJ2-3 | - | TRBV9 | CASSPLAGLGDTQYF | TGTGCCAGCAGCCCCCTGGCCGGACTTGGAGATACGCAGTATTTT
- | TRBJ1-5 | TRBD1 | TRBV9 | CASSAQGARNQPQHF | TGTGCCAGCAGCGCGCAGGGGGCGCGAAACCAGCCCCAGCATTTT
many | TRBJ1-5 | TRBD1 | TRBV11-2 | CASSLSGTGNQPQHF | TGTGCCAGCAGCTTATCCGGGACAGGGAATCAGCCCCAGCATTTT
many | TRBJ1-2 | - | TRBV5-5 | CASSPQNLGYGYTF | TGTGCCAGCAGCCCTCAAAATCTCGGCTATGGCTACACCTTC
many | TRBJ2-1 | - | TRBV5-1 | CASSSQGNEQFF | TGCGCCAGCAGCTCCCAGGGCAATGAGCAGTTCTTC
few | TRBJ2-3 | - | TRBV5-4 | CASSGGWTDTQYF | TGTGCCAGCAGCGGGGGATGGACAGATACGCAGTATTTT
- | TRBJ1-6 | TRBD1 | TRBV12-3/TRBV12-4 | CASSSTGLSYNSPLHF | TGTGCCAGCAGCTCGACAGGGCTTTCCTATAATTCACCCCTCCACTTT
- | TRBJ2-4 | - | TRBV12-3/TRBV12-4 | CASTSLAENIQYF | TGTGCCAGCACGTCCTTGGCCGAGAACATTCAGTACTTC
- | TRBJ2-7 | - | TRBV2 | CASSEDRPPVYEQYF | TGTGCCAGCAGTGAAGACAGGCCCCCGGTCTACGAGCAGTACTTC
- | TRBJ2-3 | TRBD2 | TRBV7-3 | CASSRGGAGVDTQYF | TGTGCCAGCAGCCGGGGGGGGGCCGGGGTAGATACGCAGTATTTT
few | TRBJ2-3 | - | TRBV25-1 | CASSPGTHMGFGDTQYF | TGTGCCAGCAGCCCCGGGACTCATATGGGGTTTGGTGATACGCAGTATTTT
- | TRBJ2-1 | TRBD1 | TRBV15 | CATGRGQGPDEQFF | TGTGCCACCGGTCGGGGACAGGGTCCGGATGAGCAGTTCTTC